This TCR beta chain was observed in a study of control samples from healthy donors and cancer patients (TCRdb year 2020). To prepare the library, the immunoSEQ multiplex PCR assay was applied. In its TCRdb copy, this immuneACCESS table keeps in-frame sequences only and misses some clones. Where compared with another copy, unresolved V genes explain less than half of these, and the others have no known cause. The sample profile shows roughly 52,000 clones; 95% to 96% of them were found once. The leading ten clones occupy around 1.9% of the sample. About this clone itself: Its specific antigen is unknown. No base quality values were provided; no much bigger clone lies one nucleotide off.

Inclusive of the bounding cysteine and phenylalanine, the CDR3 is 13 residues long. The only DNA kept is the CDR3, 39 bases in frame from the first base. The germline V gene provides CDR1 MDHEN and CDR2 SYDVKM. V lost 2 bases and J lost 4 bases; the stretch between them is 8 bases long. The sequencing input was blood. This TCR came from a woman aged 30 to 39 in good health. The V and J genes are TRBV28 and TRBJ1-2; tentative D gene TRBD1, with 5 bases matching. The nucleotides are TGTGCCAGCAGTTTAGACAGCAGCTATGGCTACACCTTC. It encodes CASSLDSSYGYTF.